This is a list of T cell receptor beta chains from one sample in a study of blood T cell repertoires in COVID-19. The protocol was immunoSEQ multiplex PCR, while the TCRdb copy is restricted to in-frame clones and leaves out a portion. The sample holds approximately 260,000 clones, roughly nine tenths seen once. The specimen sequenced was peripheral blood. These receptor sequences come from a man between 45 and 60 years old with acute or convalescent COVID-19. Both conserved end residues are part of each CDR3. The order of the fields is J gene, clone size, V gene, D gene, CDR3 protein, CDR3 DNA. A D gene is named only where the DNA matches it firmly. Where a row states a size, it is once, few, many or the class of an expanded clone; other rows omit it.

j_gene: TRBJ1-6
abundance: -
v_gene: TRBV6-4
d_gene: TRBD1
CDR3aa: CASSDGTGEGSPLHF
CDR3nt: TGTGCCAGCAGTGACGGGACAGGGGAGGGTTCACCCCTCCACTTT

j_gene: TRBJ2-5
abundance: -
v_gene: TRBV27
d_gene: TRBD1
CDR3aa: CASSTGGETQYF
CDR3nt: TGTGCCAGCAGTACAGGGGGAGAGACCCAGTACTTC

j_gene: TRBJ2-2
abundance: -
v_gene: TRBV5-4
d_gene: TRBD1
CDR3aa: CASSTGTGADTGELFF
CDR3nt: TGTGCCAGCAGCACTGGGACAGGGGCCGACACCGGGGAGCTGTTTTTT

j_gene: TRBJ1-2
abundance: few
v_gene: TRBV10-2
d_gene: -
CDR3aa: CASKGAGYGYTF
CDR3nt: TGCGCCAGCAAAGGGGCAGGGTATGGCTACACCTTC

j_gene: TRBJ2-5
abundance: -
v_gene: TRBV5-4
d_gene: TRBD1
CDR3aa: CASSSRDSEPQYF
CDR3nt: TGTGCCAGCAGCTCCCGGGACAGCGAGCCCCAGTACTTC

j_gene: TRBJ2-5
abundance: -
v_gene: TRBV11-1
d_gene: -
CDR3aa: CASRSSRASVWETQYF
CDR3nt: TGTGCCAGCAGGTCATCCAGGGCTAGCGTATGGGAGACCCAGTACTTC

j_gene: TRBJ2-3
abundance: -
v_gene: TRBV7-8
d_gene: -
CDR3aa: CASNLGEADTQYF
CDR3nt: TGTGCCAGCAATCTAGGAGAAGCAGATACGCAGTATTTT

j_gene: TRBJ1-1
abundance: -
v_gene: TRBV12-3/TRBV12-4
d_gene: -
CDR3aa: CASTSGTPRAFF
CDR3nt: TGTGCCAGCACCTCTGGTACTCCGAGAGCTTTCTTT

j_gene: TRBJ2-3
abundance: once
v_gene: TRBV11-3
d_gene: -
CDR3aa: CASTHGRGSTDTQYF
CDR3nt: TGTGCCAGCACCCATGGGAGGGGGAGCACAGATACGCAGTATTTT

j_gene: TRBJ2-2
abundance: -
v_gene: TRBV5-8
d_gene: -
CDR3aa: CASTLLNTGELFF
CDR3nt: TGTGCCAGCACCCTCCTGAACACCGGGGAGCTGTTTTTT

j_gene: TRBJ2-5
abundance: -
v_gene: TRBV5-1
d_gene: TRBD2
CDR3aa: CASSLERGGETQYF
CDR3nt: TGCGCCAGCAGCTTGGAGCGGGGGGGAGAGACCCAGTACTTC

j_gene: TRBJ2-7
abundance: -
v_gene: TRBV19
d_gene: TRBD1
CDR3aa: CASAGTAPYEQYF
CDR3nt: TGTGCCAGTGCAGGGACAGCCCCCTACGAGCAGTACTTC

j_gene: TRBJ2-5
abundance: -
v_gene: TRBV12-3/TRBV12-4
d_gene: -
CDR3aa: CASSLGSGETQYF
CDR3nt: TGTGCCAGCAGTTTAGGGAGCGGAGAGACCCAGTACTTC

j_gene: TRBJ2-3
abundance: -
v_gene: TRBV2
d_gene: TRBD1
CDR3aa: CASSGQGAPKYF
CDR3nt: TGTGCCAGCAGTGGGCAGGGGGCGCCTAAGTATTTT

j_gene: TRBJ1-6
abundance: -
v_gene: TRBV6-5
d_gene: TRBD1
CDR3aa: CASRDRGNSPLHF
CDR3nt: TGTGCCAGCAGGGACAGGGGTAATTCACCCCTCCACTTT

j_gene: TRBJ2-3
abundance: -
v_gene: TRBV4-2
d_gene: TRBD2
CDR3aa: CASSQDRVAGGDTQYF
CDR3nt: TGTGCCAGCAGCCAAGATCGGGTAGCGGGGGGAGATACGCAGTATTTT

j_gene: TRBJ2-5
abundance: -
v_gene: TRBV5-1
d_gene: TRBD2
CDR3aa: CASSLGPSGFQETQYF
CDR3nt: TGCGCCAGCAGCTTGGGTCCTAGCGGATTTCAAGAGACCCAGTACTTC

j_gene: TRBJ1-4
abundance: -
v_gene: TRBV14
d_gene: TRBD1
CDR3aa: CASSQRTGDEKLFF
CDR3nt: TGTGCCAGCAGCCAGAGGACAGGGGATGAAAAACTGTTTTTT

j_gene: TRBJ1-2
abundance: once
v_gene: TRBV2
d_gene: -
CDR3aa: CASMGALYGYTF
CDR3nt: TGTGCCAGCATGGGGGCTCTCTATGGCTACACCTTC

j_gene: TRBJ1-1
abundance: -
v_gene: TRBV5-6
d_gene: -
CDR3aa: CASSLLTQRVNTEAFF
CDR3nt: TGTGCCAGCAGCTTGCTTACGCAGAGGGTGAACACTGAAGCTTTCTTT

j_gene: TRBJ1-1
abundance: -
v_gene: TRBV19
d_gene: TRBD1
CDR3aa: CASNHRGVTEAFF
CDR3nt: TGTGCCAGTAACCACAGGGGCGTCACTGAAGCTTTCTTT

j_gene: TRBJ2-5
abundance: -
v_gene: TRBV10-3
d_gene: -
CDR3aa: CAISESTRGETQYF
CDR3nt: TGTGCCATCAGTGAGTCGACTAGAGGGGAGACCCAGTACTTC

j_gene: TRBJ2-7
abundance: -
v_gene: TRBV30
d_gene: -
CDR3aa: CAWSIAQGLQYF
CDR3nt: TGTGCCTGGAGTATAGCCCAGGGCCTGCAGTACTTC

j_gene: TRBJ1-2
abundance: -
v_gene: TRBV4-2
d_gene: -
CDR3aa: CASSQDRSEYRGYTF
CDR3nt: TGTGCCAGCAGCCAAGATAGGAGCGAGTACAGGGGCTACACCTTC

j_gene: TRBJ1-2
abundance: -
v_gene: TRBV2
d_gene: -
CDR3aa: CASSSRDQLYGYTF
CDR3nt: TGTGCCAGTTCCTCGCGGGACCAACTCTATGGCTACACCTTC

j_gene: TRBJ1-1
abundance: -
v_gene: TRBV30
d_gene: -
CDR3aa: CAWSPTGMNTEAFF
CDR3nt: TGTGCCTGGAGCCCTACGGGAATGAACACTGAAGCTTTCTTT

j_gene: TRBJ2-4
abundance: -
v_gene: TRBV19
d_gene: TRBD1
CDR3aa: CASTPTGGGTAKNIQYF
CDR3nt: TGTGCCAGTACCCCTACAGGGGGCGGTACAGCCAAAAACATTCAGTACTTC

j_gene: TRBJ1-2
abundance: once
v_gene: TRBV7-9
d_gene: -
CDR3aa: CASSVLDRPNYGYTF
CDR3nt: TGTGCCAGCAGCGTATTAGACAGGCCGAACTATGGCTACACCTTC

j_gene: TRBJ2-5
abundance: -
v_gene: TRBV27
d_gene: TRBD2
CDR3aa: CASSPREQETQYF
CDR3nt: TGTGCCAGCAGTCCGCGGGAGCAAGAGACCCAGTACTTC

j_gene: TRBJ2-3
abundance: -
v_gene: TRBV11-3
d_gene: -
CDR3aa: CASSLGHRELSTDTQYF
CDR3nt: TGTGCCAGCAGCTTGGGACACAGGGAATTAAGCACAGATACGCAGTATTTT

j_gene: TRBJ2-2
abundance: -
v_gene: TRBV5-1
d_gene: -
CDR3aa: CASSPGVNTGELFF
CDR3nt: TGCGCCAGCAGCCCGGGGGTGAACACCGGGGAGCTGTTTTTT

j_gene: TRBJ1-1
abundance: -
v_gene: TRBV7-2
d_gene: TRBD1
CDR3aa: CASSLTQTGARTEAFF
CDR3nt: TGTGCCAGCAGCTTAACCCAGACAGGGGCGAGGACTGAAGCTTTCTTT

j_gene: TRBJ2-1
abundance: -
v_gene: TRBV6-6
d_gene: -
CDR3aa: CASSPGTYNEQFF
CDR3nt: TGTGCCAGCAGTCCAGGGACCTACAATGAGCAGTTCTTC

j_gene: TRBJ2-2
abundance: -
v_gene: TRBV25-1
d_gene: TRBD2
CDR3aa: CAATSGGRTGELFF
CDR3nt: TGTGCCGCGACTAGCGGGGGGCGAACCGGGGAGCTGTTTTTT

j_gene: TRBJ2-2
abundance: once
v_gene: TRBV7-2
d_gene: -
CDR3aa: CASSLSSGFSTGELFF
CDR3nt: TGTGCCAGCAGCTTATCCAGCGGCTTTTCCACCGGGGAGCTGTTTTTT

j_gene: TRBJ2-5
abundance: -
v_gene: TRBV3-1/TRBV3-2
d_gene: TRBD2
CDR3aa: CASSQGLAGVETQYF
CDR3nt: TGTGCCAGCAGCCAAGGACTAGCGGGGGTTGAGACCCAGTACTTC

j_gene: TRBJ2-2
abundance: -
v_gene: TRBV7-9
d_gene: -
CDR3aa: CASSQGQNTGELFF
CDR3nt: TGTGCCAGCAGCCAGGGACAGAACACCGGGGAGCTGTTTTTT

j_gene: TRBJ1-1
abundance: -
v_gene: TRBV12-3/TRBV12-4
d_gene: -
CDR3aa: CASSTGFEAFF
CDR3nt: TGTGCCAGCAGTACAGGTTTTGAAGCTTTCTTT

j_gene: TRBJ2-1
abundance: few
v_gene: TRBV2
d_gene: -
CDR3aa: CASKRYNEQFF
CDR3nt: TGTGCCAGCAAGCGATACAATGAGCAGTTCTTC

j_gene: TRBJ2-1
abundance: -
v_gene: TRBV6-5
d_gene: -
CDR3aa: CASSYGGAGEQFF
CDR3nt: TGTGCCAGCAGTTACGGGGGGGCGGGTGAGCAGTTCTTC

j_gene: TRBJ2-3
abundance: -
v_gene: TRBV6-6
d_gene: TRBD2
CDR3aa: CASSPPPSGGAWDTQYF
CDR3nt: TGTGCCAGCAGTCCCCCCCCTAGCGGGGGGGCGTGGGATACGCAGTATTTT

j_gene: TRBJ1-5
abundance: -
v_gene: TRBV6-6
d_gene: TRBD1
CDR3aa: CASTRQGFGQPQHF
CDR3nt: TGTGCCAGCACTAGACAGGGCTTCGGGCAGCCCCAGCATTTT

j_gene: TRBJ2-5
abundance: -
v_gene: TRBV6-6
d_gene: TRBD1
CDR3aa: CASSEPGTVFQETQYF
CDR3nt: TGTGCCAGCAGCGAACCTGGGACAGTCTTCCAAGAGACCCAGTACTTC

j_gene: TRBJ1-1
abundance: -
v_gene: TRBV5-1
d_gene: -
CDR3aa: CASNPDKSGSRGNTEAFF
CDR3nt: TGCGCCAGCAACCCTGATAAATCAGGATCCCGGGGGAACACTGAAGCTTTCTTT

j_gene: TRBJ2-5
abundance: -
v_gene: TRBV13
d_gene: -
CDR3aa: CASSLVNGGLGTQYF
CDR3nt: TGTGCCAGCAGCTTAGTTAATGGAGGGTTGGGGACCCAGTACTTC

j_gene: TRBJ1-2
abundance: -
v_gene: TRBV18
d_gene: TRBD1
CDR3aa: CASSLQGKDYGYTF
CDR3nt: TGTGCCAGCTCGCTACAGGGGAAGGACTATGGCTACACCTTC

j_gene: TRBJ1-2
abundance: -
v_gene: TRBV25-1
d_gene: TRBD1
CDR3aa: CASRQGNYGYTF
CDR3nt: TGTGCCAGCAGACAGGGGAACTATGGCTACACCTTC

j_gene: TRBJ2-7
abundance: -
v_gene: TRBV10-3
d_gene: -
CDR3aa: CAISTGVLGYEQYF
CDR3nt: TGTGCCATCAGTACAGGTGTTCTCGGCTACGAGCAGTACTTC

j_gene: TRBJ1-1
abundance: -
v_gene: TRBV3-1/TRBV3-2
d_gene: -
CDR3aa: CATRGWNTEAFF
CDR3nt: TGTGCCACCCGAGGGTGGAACACTGAAGCTTTCTTT

j_gene: TRBJ1-1
abundance: -
v_gene: TRBV2
d_gene: -
CDR3aa: CASSEGDNTEAFF
CDR3nt: TGTGCCAGCAGTGAAGGCGATAACACTGAAGCTTTCTTT

j_gene: TRBJ2-7
abundance: -
v_gene: TRBV5-6
d_gene: -
CDR3aa: CASSLWAYEQYF
CDR3nt: TGTGCCAGCAGCTTGTGGGCGTACGAGCAGTACTTC

j_gene: TRBJ2-5
abundance: -
v_gene: TRBV12-5
d_gene: -
CDR3aa: CASGLPVGLQETQYF
CDR3nt: TGTGCTAGTGGTTTGCCCGTCGGTCTGCAAGAGACCCAGTACTTC

j_gene: TRBJ1-1
abundance: -
v_gene: TRBV29-1
d_gene: -
CDR3aa: CSVEVVEAFF
CDR3nt: TGCAGCGTTGAAGTCGTTGAAGCTTTCTTT

j_gene: TRBJ1-4
abundance: -
v_gene: TRBV4-1
d_gene: -
CDR3aa: CASSLGQLNEKLFF
CDR3nt: TGCGCCAGCAGCCTTGGACAGTTAAATGAAAAACTGTTTTTT

j_gene: TRBJ2-7
abundance: -
v_gene: TRBV6-6
d_gene: -
CDR3aa: CASSSQGGEQYF
CDR3nt: TGTGCCAGCAGTTCACAGGGCGGCGAGCAGTACTTC